These 11 T cell receptor beta chains originate from one sample sequenced in a study of blood T cells in healthy people across ages. Primers used in a second PCR of about 6 to 11 cycles were a sample-barcoded 5' primer and a J-beta primer mix. In TCRdb, the 5' RACE reads were re-called with MiXCR into one record per CDR3 protein. The repertoire holds 1,100,000 or so distinct CDR3 sequences, with under 55% as singletons. The source material was blood. The receptors originated from a woman aged 55-75 years in good health.

The chain is built from TRBV25-1 and TRBJ2-7, with 7 bases identical to TRBD1. The CDR3 runs to 16 residues. Unmatched junction bases numbered 9, after V lost 4 bases and J lost 0 bases. Germline CDR1 and CDR2: MGHDK and SYGVNS. CDR3 sequence (DNA): TGTGCCAGCAGTGGACCCGACAGGGTTGGCTCCTACGAGCAGTACTTC. It yields the protein CASSGPDRVGSYEQYF.

The table lists this clonotype with many counts. This chain connects TRBV29-1 to TRBJ2-1; D is uncertain. Trimming took off 7 bases at V and 10 bases at J, with 14 bases between the two ends. CDR1 SQVTM and CDR2 ANQGSEA come from the germline V gene. The CDR3 runs 11 residues. CDR3 sequence reads: CSAALLSEQFF. Here the CDR3 DNA reads TGCAGCGCCGCCCTTCTCTCCGAGCAGTTCTTC.

V gene TRBV7-9 combines with J gene TRBJ1-1, with D perhaps TRBD1 (5 bases). CDR3 length: 14 residues. Looked up from germline, CDR1 is SEHNR and CDR2 is FQNEAQ (reference sequence). Deletions cut 3 bases from V and 4 bases from J, with 12 bases between. The CDR3 sequence is CASSFQSGTTEAFF. The CDR3 nucleotides read TGTGCCAGCAGCTTTCAGTCAGGGACCACTGAAGCTTTCTTT. Using reference TRBV7-9 and TRBJ1-1 for the parts outside the CDR3, the full variable domain is DTGVSQNPRHKITKRGQNVTFRCDPISEHNRLYWYRQTLGQGPEFLTYFQNEAQLEKSRLLSDRFSAERPKGSFSTLEIQRTEQGDSAMYLCASSFQSGTTEAFFGQGTRLTVV.

The chain links TRBV12-3 or TRBV12-4 to TRBJ2-3, with D tentatively TRBD1 (6 bases). The V end lost 6 bases, the J end lost 3 bases, and 13 bases lay between the germline ends. The CDR3 runs 14 residues. The CDR3 sequence is CASRLGQSTDTQYF. The CDR3 coding sequence is TGTGCCAGCAGACTCGGACAGAGTACAGATACGCAGTATTTT.

The chain has TRBV6-1 and TRBJ2-5; 12 bases agree with TRBD2. V lost 6 bases, J lost 11 bases, and 19 bases stayed unmatched. Per the germline V gene, CDR1 is MNHNS and CDR2 is SASEGT. The CDR3 extends over 17 amino acids. The CDR3 coding sequence is TGTGCCAGCAGCATTAGACTAGCGGGAGTGACAGGCAATGAGCAGTACTTC. Its translation is CASSIRLAGVTGNEQYF.

The chain recombines TRBV2 with TRBJ1-2; D is uncertain. Between the trimmed V and J ends, which lost 8 bases and 4 bases, there was a span of 14 bases. The CDR3 covers 13 residues. Per the germline V gene, CDR1 is SNHLY and CDR2 is FYNNEI. The CDR3 loop is CASALSNIYGYTF. In DNA form, the CDR3 reads TGTGCCAGCGCGCTCTCGAACATCTATGGCTACACCTTC.

There are a few counts of this clonotype. The chain recombines TRBV20-1 with TRBJ2-7; TRBD1 might be the D (6 bases). With 6 bases removed from V and 0 bases from J, the gap between germline ends came to 15 bases. The CDR3 sequence is 14 residues long. The V gene's germline CDR1 is DFQATT and CDR2 SNEGSKA (reference sequence). As DNA, the CDR3 is TGCAGTGCAAGTGACAGGTGGAGCTCCTACGAGCAGTACTTC. Amino acid sequence: CSASDRWSSYEQYF.

V gene TRBV20-1 combines with J gene TRBJ2-5; 9 nucleotides align to TRBD2. The CDR3 covers 12 residues. V dropped 6 bases and J dropped 5; count of bases not matched to a gene: 4. Per germline, CDR1 DFQATT and CDR2 SNEGSKA (reference sequence). Here the CDR3 DNA reads TGCAGTGCCGGGACTAGCTGGGAGACCCAGTACTTC. Residues: CSAGTSWETQYF.

The rearrangement links TRBV20-1 to TRBJ2-1, with TRBD2 identical over 10 bases. Trimming at V came to 6 bases and at J to 7 bases, leaving 9 bases not matched to a gene. Germline V gene sequence: CDR1 DFQATT, CDR2 SNEGSKA (reference sequence). The CDR3 contains 14 residues. The CDR3 coding sequence is TGCAGTGCAAAGAAGTCTAGCGGGGGAAATGAGCAGTTCTTC. It translates to CSAKKSSGGNEQFF.

This clonotype was observed a handful of times. The chain is built from TRBV7-8 and TRBJ2-1; weak D call: TRBD1 (6 bases). The CDR3 is made up of 14 amino acids. The V end was cut by 3 bases, the J end by 5 bases, with 11 bases between. Germline values: CDR1 SGHVS, CDR2 FQNEAQ. The DNA for the CDR3 is TGTGCCAGCAGCTTTGGGACAATCGACAATGAGCAGTTCTTC. Protein sequence: CASSFGTIDNEQFF.

V is TRBV3-1 and J is TRBJ2-1, with 14 bases that match TRBD2. J lost 6 bases, V lost 2 bases, and 12 bases had no gene match. Per the germline V gene, CDR1 is LGHDT and CDR2 is YNNKEL (reference sequence). This CDR3 comprises 19 residues. The CDR3 spells CASSQTGLAGGDGGNEQFF. In DNA form, the CDR3 reads TGTGCCAGCAGCCAAACAGGACTAGCGGGAGGAGATGGAGGCAATGAGCAGTTCTTC.